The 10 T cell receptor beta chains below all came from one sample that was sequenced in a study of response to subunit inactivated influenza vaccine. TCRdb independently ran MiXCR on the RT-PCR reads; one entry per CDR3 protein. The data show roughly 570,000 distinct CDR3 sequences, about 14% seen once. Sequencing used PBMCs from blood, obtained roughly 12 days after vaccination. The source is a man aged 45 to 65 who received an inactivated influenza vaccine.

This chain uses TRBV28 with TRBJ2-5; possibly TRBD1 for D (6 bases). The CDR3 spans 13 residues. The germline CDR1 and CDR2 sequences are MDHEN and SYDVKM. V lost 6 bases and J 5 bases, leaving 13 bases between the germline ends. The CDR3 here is CASRPGVEETQYF. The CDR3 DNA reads TGTGCCAGCAGACCAGGGGTGGAGGAGACCCAGTACTTC.

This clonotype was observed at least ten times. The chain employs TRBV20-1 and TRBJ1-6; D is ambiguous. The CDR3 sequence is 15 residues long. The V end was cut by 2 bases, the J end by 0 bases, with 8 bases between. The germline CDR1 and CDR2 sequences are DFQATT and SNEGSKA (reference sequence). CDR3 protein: CSARQTSSYNSPLHF. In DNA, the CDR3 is TGCAGTGCTAGACAGACAAGCTCCTATAATTCACCCCTCCACTTT.

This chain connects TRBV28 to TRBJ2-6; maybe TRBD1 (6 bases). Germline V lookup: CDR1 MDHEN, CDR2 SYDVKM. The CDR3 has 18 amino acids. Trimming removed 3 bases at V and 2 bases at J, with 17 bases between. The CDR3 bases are TGTGCCAGCAGTTTTACACTCAGGGGACCCCCTGGGGCCAACGTCCTGACTTTC. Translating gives CASSFTLRGPPGANVLTF.

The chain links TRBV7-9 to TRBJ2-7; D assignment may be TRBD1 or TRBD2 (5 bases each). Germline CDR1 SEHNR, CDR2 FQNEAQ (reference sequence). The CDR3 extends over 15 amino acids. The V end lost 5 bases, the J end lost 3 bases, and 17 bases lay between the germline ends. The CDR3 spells CASSNQGRTFYEQYF. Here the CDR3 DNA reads TGTGCCAGCAGCAACCAGGGACGGACGTTCTACGAGCAGTACTTC.

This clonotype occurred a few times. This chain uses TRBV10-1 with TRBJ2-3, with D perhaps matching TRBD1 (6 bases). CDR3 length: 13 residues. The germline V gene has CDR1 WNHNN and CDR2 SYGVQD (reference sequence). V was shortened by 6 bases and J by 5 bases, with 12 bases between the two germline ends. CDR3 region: CASSSLRGDTQYF. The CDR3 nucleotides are TGCGCCAGCAGCTCTCTCAGGGGAGATACGCAGTATTTT.

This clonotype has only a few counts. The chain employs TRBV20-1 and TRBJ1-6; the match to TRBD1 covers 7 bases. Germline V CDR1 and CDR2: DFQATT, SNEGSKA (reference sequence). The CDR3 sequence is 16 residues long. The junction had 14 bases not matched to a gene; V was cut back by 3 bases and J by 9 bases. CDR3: CSASETGLSVGSPLHF. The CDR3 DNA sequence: TGCAGTGCTAGCGAGACAGGGTTATCGGTTGGTTCACCCCTCCACTTT.

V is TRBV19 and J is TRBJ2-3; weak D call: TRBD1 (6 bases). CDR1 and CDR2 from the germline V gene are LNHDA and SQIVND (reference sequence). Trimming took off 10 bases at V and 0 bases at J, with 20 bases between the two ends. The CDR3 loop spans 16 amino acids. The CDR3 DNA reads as TGTGCCACCACGGGACAAACGTTCGATAGCACAGATACGCAGTATTTT. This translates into CATTGQTFDSTDTQYF.

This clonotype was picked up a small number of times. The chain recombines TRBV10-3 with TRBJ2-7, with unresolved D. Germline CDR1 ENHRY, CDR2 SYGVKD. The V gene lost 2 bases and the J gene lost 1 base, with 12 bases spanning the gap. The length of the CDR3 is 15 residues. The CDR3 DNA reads TGTGCCATCAGTGAGGGGCCCGGCAGTTCCTACGAGCAGTACTTC. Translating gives CAISEGPGSSYEQYF.

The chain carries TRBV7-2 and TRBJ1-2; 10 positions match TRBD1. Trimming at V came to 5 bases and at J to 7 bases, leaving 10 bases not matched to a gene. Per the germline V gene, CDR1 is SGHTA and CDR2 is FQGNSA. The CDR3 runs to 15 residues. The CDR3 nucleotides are TGTGCCAGCAGCCCTCTGACAGGGGGCTTGGTTGGCTACACCTTC. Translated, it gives CASSPLTGGLVGYTF.

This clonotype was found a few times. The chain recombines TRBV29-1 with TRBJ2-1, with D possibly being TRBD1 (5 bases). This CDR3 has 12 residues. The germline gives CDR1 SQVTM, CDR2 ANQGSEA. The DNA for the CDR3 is TGCAGTGCCGGAACGTGGGGCGATGAGCAGTTCTTC. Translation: CSAGTWGDEQFF.